One T cell receptor (beta chain) is described in this entry. V shed 6 bases and J 3 bases; nucleotides not matched to a gene: 7. Germline V lookup: CDR1 SNHLY, CDR2 FYNNEI. CDR3 size: 15 residues. The entry originates in a study of blood T cell repertoires in COVID-19. Study-wide background: The origin of the acute and convalescent COVID-19 samples was the United States, Italy and Spain. Sources were T cells, B-cell-depleted T cells, or PBMCs; the material itself was cDNA or gDNA.

Adults between about 18 and 89 years of age took part from 24 US areas. Cohorts were determined from participant-reported clinical history. TCRdb keeps only in-frame clones here, not all; method: immunoSEQ multiplex PCR. This sample has 200,000 to 250,000 clones, with about 86% found just once. The J gene is TRBJ2-1, the V gene TRBV2, with 8 bases identical to TRBD2. This clonotype originated in a woman aged 40 to 49 with acute COVID-19. The sequencing input was PBMCs or T cells enriched from blood (not recorded which). CDR3 region: CASRFREGLYNEQFF. The CDR3 coding sequence is TGTGCCAGCAGGTTTCGGGAGGGGCTCTACAATGAGCAGTTCTTC.